The clone carrying this T cell receptor (beta chain) was picked up a small number of times. Relying on iRepertoire HTBI primers and Arm-PCR of CDR3 regions, the team built TCR beta libraries. TCRdb re-analysed the multiplex PCR reads in MiXCR, keeping a single row per CDR3 protein. The data show 400,000 or so distinct CDR3 sequences, about 20% seen once. Trimming shortened V by 2 bases and J by 4 bases, and 6 bases separated the two germline ends. Germline V gene lookup returns CDR1 GTSNPN and CDR2 SVGIG (reference sequence). This CDR3 contains 12 residues. The data were obtained in a study of regulatory T cells in long-lasting Graves disease. The time point denotes: persistent/refractory GD, antithyroid drugs over 5 years with positive TRAb. After RNA was extracted from PBMCs, the TCR library was made from it. The EDTA tubes were filled with 8.5 to 9.5 milliliters of drawn peripheral blood.

The source of this sequence is a female donor with Graves disease. This chain links TRBV30 with TRBJ2-1; no clear D. This specimen was peripheral blood mononuclear cells (PBMCs), taken when the disease was refractory, from a patient treated with antithyroid drugs. CDR3 amino acids: CAWSLGYNEQFF. The DNA of the CDR3 is TGTGCCTGGAGTCTAGGTTACAATGAGCAGTTCTTC.